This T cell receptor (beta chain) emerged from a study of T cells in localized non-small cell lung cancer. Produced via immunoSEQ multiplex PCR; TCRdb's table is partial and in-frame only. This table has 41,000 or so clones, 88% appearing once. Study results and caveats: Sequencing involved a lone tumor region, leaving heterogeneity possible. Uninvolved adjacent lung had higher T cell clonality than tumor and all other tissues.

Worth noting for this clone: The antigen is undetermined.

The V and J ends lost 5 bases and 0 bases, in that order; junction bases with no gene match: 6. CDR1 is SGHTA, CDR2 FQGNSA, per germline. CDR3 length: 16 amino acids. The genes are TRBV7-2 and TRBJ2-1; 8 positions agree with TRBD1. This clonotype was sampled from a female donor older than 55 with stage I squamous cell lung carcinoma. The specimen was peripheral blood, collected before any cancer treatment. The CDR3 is CASSARQGSSYNEQFF. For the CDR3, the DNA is TGTGCCAGCAGCGCGCGACAGGGGAGCTCCTACAATGAGCAGTTCTTC.